The present T cell receptor (beta chain) was sequenced within a study of blood T cell repertoires in COVID-19. Across the study: The study drew acute and convalescent COVID-19 samples from the United States, Italy and Spain. In each case, the material was cDNA or gDNA derived from T cells, B-cell-depleted T cells, or PBMCs.

The CDR3 loop spans 16 amino acids. After removal of 0 bases from V and 7 bases from J, the junction contained 6 bases not matched to a gene. Germline V CDR1 and CDR2: MNHNS, SASEGT. Per the study methods: From reference gene primer amplification, estimates of nucleated cell counts were derived. The data were produced by immunoSEQ multiplex PCR, yet TCRdb's version contains in-frame clones alone and is incomplete. Clone size and V and J calls were adopted from that table, with D and trimming inferred from the DNA. The sample has about 290,000 clones, around four fifths seen once; the top ten hold around 4%.

Specimen: peripheral blood. This sequence originates from a woman between 45 and 65 years old with active or convalescent COVID-19. J is TRBJ2-1 and V is TRBV6-1; 10 positions match TRBD2. The CDR3 coding sequence is TGTGCCAGCAGTGAAGCTCTTCTAGCGGGAGTGAATGAGCAGTTCTTC. Its translation is CASSEALLAGVNEQFF.